The 4 T cell receptor beta chains listed next were all sequenced from one sample in a study of read filtering for tumor transcriptome and immune sequencing. From 300 to 400 ng of RNA, a library with molecular barcoded alpha/delta and beta/gamma adaptors was made. TCRdb called the reads again in MiXCR, with one record for every CDR3 protein. The sample carries over 50,000 distinct CDR3 sequences, roughly 20% recorded once. The sample consisted of a population of CD138-negative cells sorted from bone marrow. The receptor source for this set is a donor over 35 with multiple myeloma.

This clonotype was picked up many times. The chain employs TRBV7-3 and TRBJ2-1; 9 bases map to TRBD2. V was pared by 5 bases and J by 0 bases, with 11 bases of the junction left unmatched. This CDR3 spans 18 amino acids. Germline CDR1 and CDR2: SGHTA and FQGTGA. CDR3 amino acids: CASSPMSGRTNSYNEQFF. The CDR3 DNA follows: TGTGCCAGCAGCCCAATGAGCGGGAGGACCAACTCCTACAATGAGCAGTTCTTC.

At least ten counts were recorded for this clonotype. The rearrangement joins TRBV11-2 to TRBJ2-5; a possible D gene is TRBD2 (6 bases). Germline-derived CDR1 and CDR2 are SGHAT and FQNNGV. Trimming removed 1 base from V and 5 bases from J, with 17 bases in between. The CDR3 is 16 residues long. The CDR3 bases are TGTGCCAGCAGCTTAGGGGCGGCGACGGCGGGGGAGACCCAGTACTTC. This gives the protein CASSLGAATAGETQYF. Drawing the rest from reference TRBV11-2 and TRBJ2-5, the complete variable domain is EAGVAQSPRYKIIEKRQSVAFWCNPISGHATLYWYQQILGQGPKLLIQFQNNGVVDDSQLPKDRFSAERLKGVDSTLKIQPAKLEDSAVYLCASSLGAATAGETQYFGPGTRLLVL.

This clonotype was seen at least ten times. This sequence joins TRBV5-6 and TRBJ2-1; TRBD2 aligns across 9 bases. Germline trimming cut 3 bases from V and 4 bases from J; bases unmatched to any gene: 8. This CDR3 region has 16 residues. The V gene's germline CDR1 is SGHDT and CDR2 YYEEEE. CDR3 protein: CASSYLGTSSYNEQFF. CDR3 coding DNA: TGTGCCAGCAGCTACCTAGGGACTAGCTCGTACAATGAGCAGTTCTTC.

This clonotype has a count of ten or more. The V gene is TRBV29-1, the J gene TRBJ2-1, with D uncertain. The V and J ends lost 5 bases and 7 bases respectively, with 6 bases between them. CDR1 is SQVTM, CDR2 ANQGSEA, per germline. The CDR3 loop spans 10 amino acids. CDR3 in amino acids: CSVRLNEQFF. The CDR3 nucleotides read TGCAGCGTTAGACTTAATGAGCAGTTCTTC.